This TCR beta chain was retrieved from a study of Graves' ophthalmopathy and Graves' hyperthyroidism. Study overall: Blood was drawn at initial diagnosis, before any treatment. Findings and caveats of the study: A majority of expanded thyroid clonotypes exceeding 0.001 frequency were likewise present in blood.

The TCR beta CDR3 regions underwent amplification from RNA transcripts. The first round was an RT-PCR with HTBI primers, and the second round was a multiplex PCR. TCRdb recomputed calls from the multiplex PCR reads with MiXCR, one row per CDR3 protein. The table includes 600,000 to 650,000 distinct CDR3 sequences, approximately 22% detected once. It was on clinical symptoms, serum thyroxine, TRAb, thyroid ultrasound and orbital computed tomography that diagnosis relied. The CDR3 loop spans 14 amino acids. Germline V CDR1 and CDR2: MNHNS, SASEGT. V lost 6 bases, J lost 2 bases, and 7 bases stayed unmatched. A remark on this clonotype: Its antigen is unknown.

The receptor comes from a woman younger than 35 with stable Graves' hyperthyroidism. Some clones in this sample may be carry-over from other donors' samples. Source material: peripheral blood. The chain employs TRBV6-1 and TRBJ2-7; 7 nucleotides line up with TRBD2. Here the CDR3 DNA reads TGTGCCAGCAGCGTGACTAGCCAAACCTACGAGCAGTACTTC. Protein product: CASSVTSQTYEQYF.